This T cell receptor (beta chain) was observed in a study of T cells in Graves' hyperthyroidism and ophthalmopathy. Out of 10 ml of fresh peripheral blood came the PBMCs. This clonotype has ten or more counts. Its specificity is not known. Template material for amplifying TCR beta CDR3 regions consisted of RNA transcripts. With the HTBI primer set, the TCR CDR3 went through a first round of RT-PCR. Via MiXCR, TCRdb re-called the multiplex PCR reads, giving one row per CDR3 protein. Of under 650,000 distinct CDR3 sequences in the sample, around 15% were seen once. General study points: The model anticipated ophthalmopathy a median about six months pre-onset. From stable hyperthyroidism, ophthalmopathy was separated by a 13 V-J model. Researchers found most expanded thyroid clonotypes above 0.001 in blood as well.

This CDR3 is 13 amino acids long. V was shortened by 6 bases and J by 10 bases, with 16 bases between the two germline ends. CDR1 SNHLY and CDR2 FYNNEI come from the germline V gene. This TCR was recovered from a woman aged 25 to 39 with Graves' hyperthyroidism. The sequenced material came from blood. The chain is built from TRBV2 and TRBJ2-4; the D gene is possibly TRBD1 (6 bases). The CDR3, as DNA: TGTGCCAGCAGCTGGGGACAACTGGAGATTCAGTACTTC. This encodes CASSWGQLEIQYF.